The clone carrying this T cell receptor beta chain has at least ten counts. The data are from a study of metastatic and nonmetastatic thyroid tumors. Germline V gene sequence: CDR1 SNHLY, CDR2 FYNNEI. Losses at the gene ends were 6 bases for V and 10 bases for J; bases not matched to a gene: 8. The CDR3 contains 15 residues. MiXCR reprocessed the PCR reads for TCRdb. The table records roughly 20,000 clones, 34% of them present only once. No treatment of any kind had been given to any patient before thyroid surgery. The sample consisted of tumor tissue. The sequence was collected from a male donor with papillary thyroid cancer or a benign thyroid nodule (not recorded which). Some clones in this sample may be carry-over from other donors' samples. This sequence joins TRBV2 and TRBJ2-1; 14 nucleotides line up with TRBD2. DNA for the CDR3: TGTGCCAGCAGATACGGGACTAGCGGGGGTAAAGAGCAGTTCTTC. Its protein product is CASRYGTSGGKEQFF.